A single sample gave rise to the 11 T cell receptor beta chains below, sequenced in a study of blood T cell repertoires in COVID-19. Produced via immunoSEQ multiplex PCR; TCRdb's table is partial and in-frame only. The sample records roughly 250,000 clones, about 80% being singletons. The sample comprised peripheral blood. The receptors shown here come from a person aged 65 to 85 with COVID-19, enrolled during active disease.

The V call is TRBV27, the J call TRBJ2-1, with D tentatively TRBD2 (6 bases). The V end lost 8 bases, the J end lost 5 bases, and 13 bases lay between the germline ends. This CDR3 spans 13 amino acids. Germline CDR1 reads MNHEY; CDR2 reads SMNVEV (reference sequence). The CDR3 region is CASRGIIDNEQFF. The CDR3 DNA reads TGTGCCAGCCGCGGGATTATTGACAATGAGCAGTTCTTC.

The chain is built from TRBV9 and TRBJ2-5; 10 nucleotides align to TRBD1. The germline CDR1 and CDR2 sequences are SGDLS and YYNGEE. With 1 base clipped from V and 5 bases from J, the junction kept 8 bases outside the gene matches. CDR3 length equals 16 residues. The CDR3 DNA follows: TGTGCCAGCAGCGTATCAGGACAGGGGGTTGGGGAGACCCAGTACTTC. Translation: CASSVSGQGVGETQYF.

This clone has only one observation. This chain uses TRBV11-2 with TRBJ2-5, with a tentative D call TRBD1 (5 bases). The J call may be in error: the DNA end matches TRBJ2-7 better. Germline CDR1 reads SGHAT; CDR2 reads FQNNGV. This CDR3 spans 13 amino acids. As DNA, the CDR3 is TGTGCCAGCAGCTTACGGTGGACACACGAGCAGTACTTC. Protein: CASSLRWTHEQYF.

This chain links TRBV4-3 with TRBJ2-7; weak D call: TRBD2 (7 bases). CDR3 length equals 14 residues. CDR1 and CDR2 from the germline V gene are LGHNA and YSLEER. With 3 bases removed from V and 6 bases from J, the gap between germline ends came to 15 bases. In DNA form, the CDR3 reads TGCGCCAGCAGCCACTCAACAGGGAGGGGCGAGCAGTACTTC. Translated, it gives CASSHSTGRGEQYF.

The J gene is TRBJ2-7, the V gene TRBV28, with 8 positions matching TRBD1. The CDR3 has 15 residues. V was pared by 1 base and J by 3 bases, with 5 bases of the junction left unmatched. Germline CDR1 and CDR2: MDHEN and SYDVKM. CDR3 loop: CASSLSGTGDYEQYF. DNA for the CDR3: TGTGCCAGCAGTTTATCTGGGACAGGCGACTACGAGCAGTACTTC.

The chain recombines TRBV19 with TRBJ1-5, with D unresolved. CDR3 size: 14 residues. Germline V gene lookup returns CDR1 LNHDA and CDR2 SQIVND (reference sequence). V was cut by 4 bases and J by 3 bases, with 10 bases left in between. CDR3 coding DNA: TGTGCCAGTAGTAATCGCGGAGTCAATCAGCCCCAGCATTTT. Translation: CASSNRGVNQPQHF.

This chain links TRBV11-2 with TRBJ2-7; D perhaps matches TRBD2 (5 bases). CDR3 length: 16 amino acids. Looked up from germline, CDR1 is SGHAT and CDR2 is FQNNGV. The V gene lost 0 bases and the J gene lost 0 bases, with 12 bases spanning the gap. CDR3: CASSLDRGEGSYEQYF. In DNA form, the CDR3 reads TGTGCCAGCAGCTTAGATCGAGGTGAGGGCTCCTACGAGCAGTACTTC.

This sequence joins TRBV30 and TRBJ2-7, with 9 bases lining up with TRBD1. The ends lost 5 bases at V and 7 bases at J; junction bases unmatched: 15. Germline V CDR1 and CDR2: GTSNPN, SVGIG (reference sequence). This CDR3 contains 15 residues. For the CDR3, the DNA is TGTGCCTGGGGGAAGTTGACAGGGGGTACGAGTGAGCAGTACTTC. It translates to CAWGKLTGGTSEQYF.

V gene TRBV19 combines with J gene TRBJ2-5; weak D call: TRBD2 (5 bases). With 6 bases removed from V and 5 bases from J, the gap between germline ends came to 16 bases. CDR1 LNHDA and CDR2 SQIVND come from the germline V gene (reference sequence). CDR3 length equals 14 residues. In nucleotides, the CDR3 is TGTGCCAGTAGCGCGACGGGGAATCGGGAGACCCAGTACTTC. Amino acid sequence: CASSATGNRETQYF.

The genes are TRBV6-2 or TRBV6-3 and TRBJ2-6; D is possibly TRBD1 (6 bases). The CDR3 has 20 residues. Looked up from germline, CDR1 is MNHEY and CDR2 is SVGEGT. Deletions cut 6 bases from V and 0 bases from J, with 24 bases between. CDR3 DNA sequence: TGTGCCAGCAGATACACGACGACATGGACAGTACCCTCTGGGGCCAACGTCCTGACTTTC. Its translation is CASRYTTTWTVPSGANVLTF.

V and J are TRBV5-1 and TRBJ1-3; 7 nucleotides agree with TRBD1. The CDR3 covers 14 residues. The trim removed 0 bases at V and 6 bases at J, leaving 3 bases unmatched. CDR1 and CDR2 from the germline V gene are SGHRS and YFSETQ. CDR3 in DNA: TGCGCCAGCAGCTTGGCCACAGGGGAAAACACCATATATTTT. This gives the protein CASSLATGENTIYF.